A single sample is the source of the 23 T cell receptor beta chains below, sequenced in a study of cytomegalovirus exposure and HLA in healthy donors. Sequencing used immunoSEQ multiplex PCR; TCRdb keeps in-frame clones, though not all of them. The sample has approximately 170,000 clones; almost 85% are singletons. Input material: PBMCs. The receptors originated from a man aged 25 to 40 in good health and CMV-seropositive.

CDR3 sequence reads: CASSLGTEYNEQFF. CDR3 bases: TGTGCCAGCAGCTTAGGGACAGAGTACAATGAGCAGTTCTTC. This chain links TRBV7-2 with TRBJ2-1, with TRBD1 as a possible D gene (6 bases). The CDR3 contains 14 residues. In germline, CDR1 is SGHTA, CDR2 FQGNSA. Between the trimmed V and J ends, which lost 1 base and 4 bases, there was a span of 8 bases.

This clone was seen just once. This chain connects TRBV6-5 to TRBJ2-7; 10 positions match TRBD2. CDR1 is MNHEY, CDR2 SVGAGI, per germline. Unmatched junction bases numbered 11, after V lost 4 bases and J lost 5 bases. This CDR3 spans 16 amino acids. Written as DNA, the CDR3 is TGTGCCAGCAGTTCCTTCGGGGTAGCGGGGGGCAACGAGCAGTACTTC. It translates to CASSSFGVAGGNEQYF.

This rearrangement joins TRBV29-1 to TRBJ1-1; D remains unclear. Germline CDR1 and CDR2: SQVTM and ANQGSEA. V lost 0 bases to trimming and J lost 3 bases, with 8 bases between them. There are 13 residues in the CDR3. CDR3 sequence: CSVEDPGYTEAFF. The DNA of the CDR3 is TGCAGCGTTGAAGATCCCGGGTACACTGAAGCTTTCTTT.

J is TRBJ2-5 and V is TRBV28, with 8 bases lining up with TRBD1. Germline V gene sequence: CDR1 MDHEN, CDR2 SYDVKM. Unmatched junction bases numbered 6, after V lost 6 bases and J lost 3 bases. The CDR3 extends over 14 amino acids. CDR3 amino acids: CASSLLQGEETQYF. The CDR3 region has the DNA TGTGCCAGCAGCCTACTACAGGGGGAAGAGACCCAGTACTTC.

J is TRBJ2-5 and V is TRBV28; unclear D gene. V lost 7 bases to trimming and J lost 2 bases, with 14 bases between them. This CDR3 has 14 amino acids. CDR1 and CDR2 from the germline V gene are MDHEN and SYDVKM. The CDR3 loop reads CASTLNSGQETQYF. The CDR3 DNA follows: TGTGCCAGCACCCTAAATTCGGGTCAAGAGACCCAGTACTTC.

This chain uses TRBV4-1 with TRBJ1-6; perhaps TRBD1 as D (5 bases). V dropped 3 bases and J dropped 6 bases, with 9 bases sitting between them. CDR1 is MGHRA, CDR2 YSYEKL, per germline. The CDR3 length is 14 residues. As DNA, the CDR3 is TGCGCCAGCAGCCAGGACGACAGTAATTCACCCCTCCACTTT. As protein: CASSQDDSNSPLHF.

The V and J genes are TRBV30 and TRBJ1-6; D uncertain. V dropped 2 bases and J dropped 9 bases, with 11 bases sitting between them. The CDR3 runs to 13 residues. Germline V gene lookup returns CDR1 GTSNPN and CDR2 SVGIG (reference sequence). Here the CDR3 reads CAWSIGDLSPLHF. CDR3 DNA: TGTGCCTGGAGTATCGGAGACCTTTCACCCCTCCACTTT.

The chain uses TRBV28 and TRBJ2-1; 10 nucleotides agree with TRBD2. From germline, CDR1 is MDHEN and CDR2 SYDVKM. The V and J ends lost 9 bases and 8 bases, in that order; junction bases with no gene match: 10. CDR3 length: 14 residues. The CDR3 protein is CASQRSGGADEQFF. DNA of the CDR3: TGTGCCAGTCAACGAAGCGGGGGGGCTGATGAGCAGTTCTTC.

This clone was counted once. The chain couples TRBV16 to TRBJ1-4; a possible D gene is TRBD1 (5 bases). The CDR3 spans 13 residues. The V end lost 5 bases, the J end lost 8 bases, and 12 bases lay between the germline ends. Looked up from germline, CDR1 is KGHSY and CDR2 is FQNENV. CDR3 in amino acids: CASSSTVREKLFF. The CDR3, as DNA: TGTGCCAGCAGCTCGACAGTGCGGGAAAAACTGTTTTTT. Together with reference TRBV16 and TRBJ1-4, the CDR3 gives the full variable domain: GEEVAQTPKHLVRGEGQKAKLYCAPIKGHSYVFWYQQVLKNEFKFLISFQNENVFDETGMPKERFSAKCLPNSPCSLEIQATKLEDSAVYFCASSSTVREKLFFGSGTQLSVL.

The rearrangement uses TRBV6-5 and TRBJ1-6; 7 bases match TRBD1. Trimming cost V 6 bases and J 11 bases; bases outside gene matches: 4. The CDR3 has 12 amino acids. The germline V gene encodes CDR1 MNHEY and CDR2 SVGAGI. The CDR3 loop reads CASSPGQTPLHF. CDR3 coding DNA: TGTGCCAGCAGCCCGGGACAGACACCCCTCCACTTT.

The CDR3 region is CASSSQGDEQFF. The DNA for the CDR3 is TGTGCCAGCAGCTCTCAGGGGGATGAGCAGTTCTTC. The V call is TRBV11-3, the J call TRBJ2-1, with 7 positions matching TRBD1. Germline CDR1 reads SGHNT; CDR2 reads YENEEA. This CDR3 has 12 residues. J gave up 8 bases and V 4 bases, and 2 bases lay outside the gene matches.

This clone was counted a single time. The chain links TRBV2 to TRBJ2-1; the match to TRBD2 covers 11 bases. The CDR3 contains 18 residues. The V and J ends lost 7 bases and 0 bases, in that order; junction bases with no gene match: 11. Germline V gene lookup returns CDR1 SNHLY and CDR2 FYNNEI. CDR3 residues: CASTGLAEPKSSYNEQFF. CDR3 nucleotides: TGTGCCAGCACGGGACTAGCGGAACCCAAAAGCTCCTACAATGAGCAGTTCTTC.

The chain has TRBV27 and TRBJ2-5; 10 positions agree with TRBD1. V shed 6 bases and J 5 bases; nucleotides not matched to a gene: 12. The CDR3 extends over 16 amino acids. Germline assignment: CDR1 MNHEY and CDR2 SMNVEV (reference sequence). CDR3 coding DNA: TGTGCCAGCAGCCGTCGGACAGGGGGTCTGGGGGAGACCCAGTACTTC. It yields the protein CASSRRTGGLGETQYF.

The rearrangement links TRBV28 to TRBJ2-3, with D maybe TRBD2 (6 bases). V was clipped by 4 bases and J by 3 bases, with 14 bases between them. The CDR3 is 15 amino acids. CDR1 and CDR2 from the germline V gene are MDHEN and SYDVKM. CDR3 protein: CASSSGAKRTDTQYF. CDR3 bases: TGTGCCAGCAGTTCGGGAGCCAAGAGGACAGATACGCAGTATTTT. The whole variable domain, remainder taken from reference TRBV28 and TRBJ2-3, is DVKVTQSSRYLVKRTGEKVFLECVQDMDHENMFWYRQDPGLGLRLIYFSYDVKMKEKGDIPEGYSVSREKKERFSLILESASTNQTSMYLCASSSGAKRTDTQYFGPGTRLTVL.

The V and J genes are TRBV30 and TRBJ2-5; 14 nucleotides line up with TRBD2. Germline CDR1 is GTSNPN and CDR2 is SVGIG (reference sequence). J gave up 4 bases and V 3 bases, and 10 bases lay outside the gene matches. The CDR3 is made up of 17 amino acids. The CDR3 coding sequence is TGTGCCTGGAGGACTAGCGGGGGGGGCCGCTTTCGAGAGACCCAGTACTTC. Translated, it gives CAWRTSGGGRFRETQYF.

This clone was seen more than once but under ten times. CDR3 region: CAWRLAGGSDTQYF. The CDR3 DNA reads TGTGCCTGGAGACTAGCGGGGGGATCAGATACGCAGTATTTT. This chain links TRBV30 with TRBJ2-3; TRBD2 matches at 12 bases. The CDR3 sequence is 14 residues long. Germline CDR1 and CDR2: GTSNPN and SVGIG (reference sequence). Trimming took 3 bases from V and 4 from J; bases not matched to a gene: 2.

The V and J genes are TRBV29-1 and TRBJ2-7; 9 positions agree with TRBD1. The V gene end was trimmed by 3 bases and the J gene end by 4 bases; junction bases not matched to a gene: 4. CDR1 and CDR2 from the germline V gene are SQVTM and ANQGSEA. The CDR3 runs to 13 residues. The CDR3 here is CSVEDRGGYEQYF. The CDR3 nucleotides are TGCAGCGTTGAGGACAGGGGAGGGTACGAGCAGTACTTC.

J is TRBJ1-2 and V is TRBV5-4; 7 bases match TRBD1. CDR1 SGHNT and CDR2 YYREEE come from the germline V gene (reference sequence). Losses at the gene ends were 2 bases for V and 3 bases for J; bases not matched to a gene: 7. The CDR3 is made up of 15 amino acids. CDR3 sequence (DNA): TGTGCCAGCAGCTTATCGCAGGGGGGTGACTATGGCTACACCTTC. Translated: CASSLSQGGDYGYTF.

The rearrangement uses TRBV11-3 and TRBJ2-2; 7 nucleotides agree with TRBD2. Trimming at V came to 1 base and at J to 8 bases, leaving 13 bases not matched to a gene. The length of the CDR3 is 17 residues. CDR1 and CDR2 from the germline V gene are SGHNT and YENEEA. CDR3 nucleotide sequence: TGTGCCAGCAGCTTAGGTCTGCTGGCTAGCGGTGGTGGGGAGCTGTTTTTT. Its translation: CASSLGLLASGGGELFF.

The chain recombines TRBV18 with TRBJ2-1; 15 nucleotides align to TRBD2. The CDR3 is made up of 16 amino acids. CDR1 and CDR2 from the germline V gene are KGHSH and LQKENI. J lost 7 bases, V lost 6 bases, and 7 bases had no gene match. CDR3 in DNA: TGTGCCAGCTCCACGGGACTAGCGGGAGGTGAGAATGAGCAGTTCTTC. Protein sequence: CASSTGLAGGENEQFF.

The chain has TRBV27 and TRBJ2-7, with D perhaps TRBD2 (6 bases). V was trimmed by 2 bases and J by 6 bases, leaving 17 bases between them. Germline V gene lookup returns CDR1 MNHEY and CDR2 SMNVEV (reference sequence). This CDR3 contains 15 residues. CDR3 bases: TGTGCCAGCAGTTTAAGGTCATGGGGGGTAGGCGAGCAGTACTTC. It translates to CASSLRSWGVGEQYF.

The rearrangement joins TRBV7-9 to TRBJ2-2; D not certain. The CDR3 contains 16 residues. Germline V CDR1 and CDR2: SEHNR, FQNEAQ (reference sequence). The germline V and J ends were trimmed by 5 bases and 5 bases, with 18 bases remaining between them. As DNA, the CDR3 is TGTGCCAGCAGCCCGGTCATATACTCTAGAACCGGGGAGCTGTTTTTT. This encodes CASSPVIYSRTGELFF.

V and J are TRBV7-6 and TRBJ2-7, with a possible D match to TRBD2 (6 bases). The CDR3 is made up of 15 amino acids. Trimming cost V 1 base and J 1 base, with 11 bases left between them. CDR1 is SGHVS, CDR2 FNYEAQ, per germline. The CDR3 nucleotides are TGTGCCAGCAGCTTAGGAGTAGGGAGGTCCTACGAGCAGTACTTC. It codes for CASSLGVGRSYEQYF. Filled out from reference TRBV7-6 and TRBJ2-7, the complete variable domain reads GAGVSQSPRYKVTKRGQDVALRCDPISGHVSLYWYRQALGQGPEFLTYFNYEAQQDKSGLPNDRFSAERPEGSISTLTIQRTEQRDSAMYRCASSLGVGRSYEQYFGPGTRLTVT.